Below are 31 T cell receptor beta chains sequenced from a single sample in a study of molecular identifiers for immune sequencing clone quantification. Each CDR3 protein is one row after TCRdb ran MiXCR on the PCR reads. The sample yields 250,000 to 400,000 distinct CDR3 sequences, about 20% seen once. The sample comprised naive CD8+ T cells from blood, with Jurkat cell RNA spiked in. Documented subset: FACS-sorted CD8+CD4-CCR7+CD45RA+ naive T cells. All receptors come from a human donor in good health. Some libraries in this study had Jurkat cell RNA spiked in.

This clonotype has ten or more counts. The V gene is TRBV7-6, the J gene TRBJ1-2; TRBD1 matches at 8 bases. The CDR3 runs to 20 residues. Germline V gene lookup returns CDR1 SGHVS and CDR2 FNYEAQ. The trim removed 0 bases at V and 6 bases at J, leaving 21 bases unmatched. The CDR3 DNA is TGTGCCAGCAGCTTAGCGATTAGCCAGGGGGCGCTTAGGTTTCCGGATGGCTACACCTTC. This translates into CASSLAISQGALRFPDGYTF.

In this sample, this clonotype turned up many times. The rearrangement links TRBV5-1 to TRBJ2-5; no reliable D call. Per germline, CDR1 SGHRS and CDR2 YFSETQ. The CDR3 has 14 amino acids. Trimming shortened V by 2 bases and J by 0 bases, and 8 bases separated the two germline ends. This CDR3 is CASSFWDYQETQYF. CDR3 in DNA: TGCGCCAGCAGCTTTTGGGATTACCAAGAGACCCAGTACTTC.

This clonotype was seen many times. The chain is built from TRBV6-5 and TRBJ1-1, with D possibly matching TRBD1 (6 bases). This CDR3 contains 13 residues. Germline CDR1 MNHEY, CDR2 SVGAGI. Trimming took 2 bases from V and 5 from J, leaving 9 bases between them. The DNA for the CDR3 is TGTGCCAGCAGTTACACCCAGGGGACTGAAGCTTTCTTT. It translates to CASSYTQGTEAFF.

This clonotype has more than one count but fewer than ten. The V call is TRBV6-2 or TRBV6-3, the J call TRBJ2-7; D gene unclear. The germline V and J ends were trimmed by 2 bases and 4 bases, with 24 bases remaining between them. The CDR3 covers 18 residues. The germline CDR1 and CDR2 sequences are MNHEY and SVGEGT. The CDR3 here is CASSYPEKAAGLPYEQYF. The CDR3 DNA reads TGTGCCAGCAGTTACCCGGAGAAGGCGGCTGGGCTCCCGTACGAGCAGTACTTC.

In its sample, this clonotype was seen many times. The chain has TRBV2 and TRBJ2-1, with D tentatively TRBD2 (6 bases). V gave up 6 bases and J gave up 9 bases, with 15 bases separating them. The CDR3 is made up of 13 amino acids. Germline-derived CDR1 and CDR2 are SNHLY and FYNNEI. CDR3 amino acids: CASRARLGLEQFF. The DNA of the CDR3 is TGTGCCAGCAGAGCACGACTAGGACTTGAGCAGTTCTTC. Based on the CDR3 plus reference TRBV2 and TRBJ2-1, the full variable domain is EPEVTQTPSHQVTQMGQEVILRCVPISNHLYFYWYRQILGQKVEFLVSFYNNEISEKSEIFDDQFSVERPDGSNFTLKIRSTKLEDSAMYFCASRARLGLEQFFGPGTRLTVL.

This clonotype has ten or more counts. The chain is built from TRBV13 and TRBJ2-3, with 12 bases that match TRBD2. This CDR3 is built from 15 residues. V was pared by 3 bases and J by 5 bases, with 3 bases of the junction left unmatched. In germline, CDR1 is PRHDT, CDR2 FYEKMQ (reference sequence). CDR3 coding DNA: TGTGCCAGCAGCTTCGAACTAGCGGGGGGAGATACGCAGTATTTT. Translated, it gives CASSFELAGGDTQYF.

This clonotype turned up a few times. The chain links TRBV27 to TRBJ1-1, with 7 bases lining up with TRBD1. Germline V gene lookup returns CDR1 MNHEY and CDR2 SMNVEV (reference sequence). Trimming at V came to 0 bases and at J to 1 base, leaving 2 bases not matched to a gene. This CDR3 has 15 amino acids. The CDR3 is CASSLSWTGNTEAFF. The CDR3 region has the DNA TGTGCCAGCAGTTTATCATGGACAGGGAACACTGAAGCTTTCTTT.

The sample holds many counts of this clonotype. CDR3 protein: CASSSGLAGGPKDNEQFF. The CDR3 DNA sequence: TGTGCCAGCAGCTCAGGACTAGCGGGGGGGCCTAAGGACAATGAGCAGTTCTTC. V gene TRBV7-2 combines with J gene TRBJ2-1; 15 bases fit TRBD2. Looked up from germline, CDR1 is SGHTA and CDR2 is FQGNSA. The CDR3 runs to 18 residues. Unmatched junction bases numbered 9, after V lost 4 bases and J lost 5 bases. The variable domain in full, with the rest retrieved from reference TRBV7-2 and TRBJ2-1, is GAGVSQSPSNKVTEKGKDVELRCDPISGHTALYWYRQSLGQGLEFLIYFQGNSAPDKSGLPSDRFSAERTGGSVSTLTIQRTQQEDSAVYLCASSSGLAGGPKDNEQFFGPGTRLTVL.

With regard to this clonotype: A much larger clone differs from this one at a single base, so this may be a read error. This sequence joins TRBV12-3 or TRBV12-4 and TRBJ1-3; D gene ambiguous. V was shortened by 11 bases and J by 6 bases, with 23 bases between the two germline ends. The CDR3 totals 15 residues. The CDR3: CAGTLRPGIENTIYF. CDR3 in DNA: TGTGCCGGCACCCTCCGACCGGGTATCGAAAACACCATATATTTT.

This rearrangement joins TRBV7-9 to TRBJ1-6; unclear D gene. This CDR3 is 14 amino acids long. CDR1 and CDR2 from the germline V gene are SEHNR and FQNEAQ (reference sequence). With 5 bases removed from V and 9 bases from J, the gap between germline ends came to 14 bases. The CDR3 DNA sequence: TGTGCCAGCAGCCATAGTGGAATGGGTTCACCCCTCCACTTT. It encodes CASSHSGMGSPLHF.

This clonotype was counted ten times or more. The V call is TRBV12-3 or TRBV12-4, the J call TRBJ1-6; D is unclear. This CDR3 is built from 14 residues. Trimming shortened V by 6 bases and J by 7 bases, and 13 bases separated the two germline ends. Here the CDR3 DNA reads TGTGCCAGCAGACCCCCCGGGGAAAATTCACCCCTCCACTTT. This encodes CASRPPGENSPLHF.

About this clonotype itself: The junction departs from germline at one end; a sequencing error may be responsible. This chain joins TRBV27 and TRBJ2-7, with D unresolved. The CDR3 is made up of 13 amino acids. Germline CDR1 and CDR2: MNHEY and SMNVEV (reference sequence). The CDR3 nucleotides read TGTGCCAGCAGTTTATTAGTGGGCTACGAGCGGTACTTC. This codes for CASSLLVGYERYF.

Notes on this clonotype: A much larger clone sits a single nucleotide away, making a read error possible. The chain has TRBV12-3 or TRBV12-4 and TRBJ1-4; no firm D call. V was trimmed by 3 bases and J by 6 bases, leaving 17 bases between them. The CDR3 runs 16 residues. The CDR3 is CASSFPGRQDYEKLFF. DNA for the CDR3: TGTGCCAGCAGTTTTCCGGGTCGGCAGGATTATGAAAAACTGTTTTTT.

In this sample, this clonotype turned up many times. The chain carries TRBV6-5 and TRBJ2-1, with D possibly being TRBD1 (5 bases). V was shortened by 7 bases and J by 2 bases, with 15 bases between the two germline ends. CDR1 is MNHEY, CDR2 SVGAGI, per germline. The CDR3 covers 15 residues. The CDR3 is CASNRGRATYNEQFF. In DNA, the CDR3 is TGTGCCAGCAATAGGGGTAGGGCGACCTACAATGAGCAGTTCTTC.

This clonotype was recorded many times. The rearrangement joins TRBV5-4 to TRBJ2-5, with 8 bases lining up with TRBD1. The J segment lost 4 bases and the V segment lost 0 bases, leaving 8 bases of the junction unmatched. Per germline, CDR1 SGHNT and CDR2 YYREEE (reference sequence). The CDR3 covers 16 residues. CDR3 amino acids: CASSLGDPGTGETQYF. The CDR3 nucleotides read TGTGCCAGCAGCTTGGGGGATCCCGGGACAGGAGAGACCCAGTACTTC.

This clonotype was counted at least ten times. This sequence joins TRBV7-9 and TRBJ2-3; unclear D gene. Germline V lookup: CDR1 SEHNR, CDR2 FQNEAQ (reference sequence). The CDR3 has 13 residues. The V gene lost 5 bases and the J gene lost 6 bases, with 12 bases spanning the gap. The CDR3 loop is CASSPQTRDTQYF. CDR3 DNA: TGTGCCAGCAGCCCCCAAACCCGTGATACGCAGTATTTT. The variable domain in full, with the rest retrieved from reference TRBV7-9 and TRBJ2-3, is DTGVSQNPRHKITKRGQNVTFRCDPISEHNRLYWYRQTLGQGPEFLTYFQNEAQLEKSRLLSDRFSAERPKGSFSTLEIQRTEQGDSAMYLCASSPQTRDTQYFGPGTRLTVL.

With respect to this clonotype: This may come from a read error, since a much larger clone is one base off. The chain carries TRBV12-5 and TRBJ1-2, with D hard to call. CDR3 length: 16 residues. Germline V gene lookup returns CDR1 LGHNT and CDR2 FRNRAP. V lost 3 bases to trimming and J lost 2 bases, with 16 bases between them. Here the CDR3 DNA reads TGTGCTAGTGGTTTTGGCACCTACCGATTAAACTATGGCTACACCTTC. It is translated as CASGFGTYRLNYGYTF. The full variable domain, its missing parts supplied by reference TRBV12-5 and TRBJ1-2, is DARVTQTPRHKVTEMGQEVTMRCQPILGHNTVFWYRQTMMQGLELLAYFRNRAPLDDSGMPKDRFSAEMPDATLATLKIQPSEPRDSAVYFCASGFGTYRLNYGYTFGSGTRLTVV.

V is TRBV20-1 and J is TRBJ2-3; 10 bases match TRBD2. V gave up 0 bases and J gave up 3 bases; unmatched junction bases: 6. Germline lookup yields CDR1 DFQATT and CDR2 SNEGSKA (reference sequence). This CDR3 has 16 amino acids. In nucleotides, the CDR3 is TGCAGTGCTAGAGATCGCCTAGCGGGAGTAACAGATACGCAGTATTTT. Translating gives CSARDRLAGVTDTQYF.

CDR3 DNA sequence: TGTGCCAGTAGTATAGCAACCAGAGGAAGCAATCAGCCCCAGCATTTT. Amino acid sequence: CASSIATRGSNQPQHF. The chain recombines TRBV19 with TRBJ1-5, with D unclear. Germline CDR1 LNHDA, CDR2 SQIVND (reference sequence). The CDR3 is 16 amino acids. The ends were cut back, 1 base at V and 1 base at J, with 11 bases in the middle.

This clonotype was seen a single time. The junction does not match germline at one end; this may be a read error. This chain uses TRBV4-3 with TRBJ2-1; D unresolved. This CDR3 has 16 amino acids. Germline lookup yields CDR1 LGHNA and CDR2 YSLEER. This chain's CDR3 is CASSHYTMNAYNDQFF. DNA of the CDR3: TGCGCCAGCAGCCACTACACGATGAACGCCTACAATGATCAGTTCTTC.

In regard to this clonotype: This could be a read error, since a much larger clone is one nucleotide away. Likely a read error: the CDR3 ends without its conserved phenylalanine or tryptophan. This chain uses TRBV5-4 with TRBJ2-3; D call uncertain. Trimming left V 2 bases short and J 11 bases short, with 12 bases between. The CDR3 covers 12 residues. CDR1 is SGHNT and CDR2 is YYREEE in the germline V gene (reference sequence). The CDR3 DNA sequence: TGTGCCAGCAGCTTCGGTAACGACGAGCAGTATCTT. The encoded protein is CASSFGNDEQYL.

With respect to this clonotype: This may stem from a read error, because a much larger clone lies one nucleotide away. This chain uses TRBV28 with TRBJ2-7; D unresolved. The CDR3 sequence is 11 residues long. Germline CDR1 and CDR2: MDHEN and SYDVKM. As DNA, the CDR3 is TGTGCCAGCAGTTTGTCTCTAAAGGAGTGCTTC. This gives the protein CASSLSLKECF.

Comments on this clonotype: Possible read error: a much larger clone is one base away. The V gene is TRBV24-1, the J gene TRBJ2-1; no definite D call. The V gene's germline CDR1 is KGHDR and CDR2 SFDVKD. The CDR3 totals 13 residues. CDR3 sequence: CATSDLMGNEQSF. Written as DNA, the CDR3 is TGTGCCACCAGTGATTTAATGGGAAATGAGCAGTCCTTC.

In its sample, this clonotype was seen many times. The chain uses TRBV28 and TRBJ2-7; D may be TRBD2 (5 bases). V was trimmed by 4 bases and J by 7 bases, leaving 11 bases between them. Germline V lookup: CDR1 MDHEN, CDR2 SYDVKM. CDR3 size: 12 residues. The CDR3 DNA reads TGTGCCAGCAGTTCCCCCGGGGATGAGCAGTACTTC. Translated: CASSSPGDEQYF.

This clonotype was counted ten times or more. The chain has TRBV29-1 and TRBJ2-3; TRBD2 is a possible D gene (5 bases). There are 15 residues in the CDR3. Germline V gene lookup returns CDR1 SQVTM and CDR2 ANQGSEA. Trimming removed 7 bases from V and 0 bases from J, with 17 bases in between. Written as DNA, the CDR3 is TGCAGCGCTTTAAACAGAGGGAGAAGCACAGATACGCAGTATTTT. Encoded protein: CSALNRGRSTDTQYF.

About this clonotype itself: A clone one base away is much larger, so this may be a read error. This chain uses TRBV12-3 or TRBV12-4 with TRBJ1-5; the match to TRBD1 covers 8 bases. There are 14 residues in the CDR3. CDR3: CASRGGQGGQPQRF. The CDR3 DNA sequence: TGTGCCAGCAGGGGAGGACAGGGCGGACAGCCCCAGCGTTTT.

Many counts were recorded for this clonotype. This chain connects TRBV14 to TRBJ1-5, with TRBD1 as a possible D gene (6 bases). Germline values: CDR1 SGHDN, CDR2 FVKESK. The CDR3 has 16 amino acids. Trimming left V 1 base short and J 4 bases short, with 14 bases between. CDR3 loop: CASSQVSGQTNQPQHF. The CDR3 coding sequence is TGTGCCAGCAGCCAAGTTTCTGGACAGACAAATCAGCCCCAGCATTTT.

The V call is TRBV4-3, the J call TRBJ2-1; D not resolved. Germline V gene lookup returns CDR1 LGHNA and CDR2 YSLEER. Trimming took 0 bases from V and 2 from J, leaving 8 bases between them. The CDR3 is 15 amino acids. CDR3 sequence reads: CASSQEVAAYNEQFF. The CDR3, as DNA: TGCGCCAGCAGCCAAGAGGTAGCTGCCTACAATGAGCAGTTCTTC.

This clonotype occurred many times. V usage is TRBV7-9 and J usage is TRBJ2-7; perhaps TRBD1 as D (6 bases). Per germline, CDR1 SEHNR and CDR2 FQNEAQ (reference sequence). Deletions cut 4 bases from V and 2 bases from J, with 15 bases between. The CDR3 consists of 15 residues. Here the CDR3 DNA reads TGTGCCAGCAGCTCAATCCGACAGGAGGCCTACGAGCAGTACTTC. Translation gives CASSSIRQEAYEQYF.

To note about this clonotype: The CDR3 does not close with the conserved phenylalanine or tryptophan, likely indicating a read error. The chain links TRBV9 to TRBJ2-2; 7 nucleotides line up with TRBD1. The germline CDR1 and CDR2 sequences are SGDLS and YYNGEE. Losses at the gene ends were 4 bases for V and 0 bases for J; bases not matched to a gene: 3. CDR3 length: 15 residues. In nucleotides, the CDR3 is TGTGCCAGCAGCACAGGGACAGCGAACACCGGGGAGCTGTTTTCT. This codes for CASSTGTANTGELFS.

A note on this clonotype: A much larger clone sits a single nucleotide away, making a read error possible. The rearrangement joins TRBV7-9 to TRBJ2-5; D gene uncertain. This CDR3 spans 13 amino acids. Germline V gene lookup returns CDR1 SEHNR and CDR2 FQNEAQ (reference sequence). Here the CDR3 reads CTSSFSSQETQYF. The CDR3 DNA follows: TGTACCAGCAGCTTCTCATCCCAAGAGACCCAGTACTTC. Looking up the rest from reference TRBV7-9 and TRBJ2-5 gives the full variable domain: DTGVSQNPRHKITKRGQNVTFRCDPISEHNRLYWYRQTLGQGPEFLTYFQNEAQLEKSRLLSDRFSAERPKGSFSTLEIQRTEQGDSAMYLCTSSFSSQETQYFGPGTRLLVL.